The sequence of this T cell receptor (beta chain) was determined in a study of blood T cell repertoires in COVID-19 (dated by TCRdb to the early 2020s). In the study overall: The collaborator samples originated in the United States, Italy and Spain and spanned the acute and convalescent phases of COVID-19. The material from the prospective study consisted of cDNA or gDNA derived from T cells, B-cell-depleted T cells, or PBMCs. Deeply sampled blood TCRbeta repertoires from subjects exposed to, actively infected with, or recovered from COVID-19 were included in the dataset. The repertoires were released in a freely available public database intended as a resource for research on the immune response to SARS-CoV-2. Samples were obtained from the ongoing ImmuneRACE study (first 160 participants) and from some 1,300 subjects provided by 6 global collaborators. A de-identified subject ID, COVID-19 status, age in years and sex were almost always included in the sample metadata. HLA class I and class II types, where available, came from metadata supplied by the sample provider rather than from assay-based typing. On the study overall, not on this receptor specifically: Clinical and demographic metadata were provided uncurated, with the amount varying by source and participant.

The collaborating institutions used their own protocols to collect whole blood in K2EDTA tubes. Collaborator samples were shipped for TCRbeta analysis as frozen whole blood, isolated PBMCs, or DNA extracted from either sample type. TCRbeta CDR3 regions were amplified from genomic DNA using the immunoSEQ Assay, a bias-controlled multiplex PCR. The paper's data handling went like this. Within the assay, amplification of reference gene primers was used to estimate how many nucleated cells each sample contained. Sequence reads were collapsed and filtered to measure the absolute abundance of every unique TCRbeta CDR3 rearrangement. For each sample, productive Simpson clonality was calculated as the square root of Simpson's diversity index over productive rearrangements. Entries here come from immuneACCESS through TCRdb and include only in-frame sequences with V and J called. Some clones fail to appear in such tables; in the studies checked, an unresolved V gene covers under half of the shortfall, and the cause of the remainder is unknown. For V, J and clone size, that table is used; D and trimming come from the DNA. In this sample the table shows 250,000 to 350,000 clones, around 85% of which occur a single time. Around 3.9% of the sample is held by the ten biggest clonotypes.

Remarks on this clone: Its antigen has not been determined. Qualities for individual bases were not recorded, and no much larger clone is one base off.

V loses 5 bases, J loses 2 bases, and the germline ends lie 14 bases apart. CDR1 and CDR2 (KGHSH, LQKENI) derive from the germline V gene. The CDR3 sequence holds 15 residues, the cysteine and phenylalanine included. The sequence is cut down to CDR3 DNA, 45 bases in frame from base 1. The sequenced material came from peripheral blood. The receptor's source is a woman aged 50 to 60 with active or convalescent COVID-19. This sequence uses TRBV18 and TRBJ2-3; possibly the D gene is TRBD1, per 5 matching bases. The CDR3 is CASSEMGPTTDTQYF. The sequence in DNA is TGTGCCAGCTCAGAGATGGGGCCAACCACAGATACGCAGTATTTT.